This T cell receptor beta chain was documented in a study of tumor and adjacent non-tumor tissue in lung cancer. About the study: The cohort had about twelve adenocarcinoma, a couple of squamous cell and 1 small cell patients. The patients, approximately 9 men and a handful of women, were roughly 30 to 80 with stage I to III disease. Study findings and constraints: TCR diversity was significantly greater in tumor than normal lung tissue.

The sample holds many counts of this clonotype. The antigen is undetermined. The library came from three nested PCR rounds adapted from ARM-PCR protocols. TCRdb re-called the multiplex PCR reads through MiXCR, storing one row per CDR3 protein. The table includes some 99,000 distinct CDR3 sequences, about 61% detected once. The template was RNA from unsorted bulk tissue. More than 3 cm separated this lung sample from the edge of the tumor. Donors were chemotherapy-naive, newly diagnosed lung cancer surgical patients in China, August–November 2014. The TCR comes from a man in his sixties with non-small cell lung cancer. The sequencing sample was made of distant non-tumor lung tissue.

The CDR3 DNA is TGTGCCAGCAGCTTGGGACCCCTAGGATCAAATGAGCAGTTCTTC. Its protein is CASSLGPLGSNEQFF. The genes are TRBV5-6 and TRBJ2-1; no clear D gene. The germline V gene encodes CDR1 SGHDT and CDR2 YYEEEE. This CDR3 region has 15 residues. Trimming took off 0 bases at V and 7 bases at J, with 14 bases between the two ends.